The 26 T cell receptor beta chains presented below share a single source sample, sequenced in a study of OX40 agonist ivuxolimab in advanced cancers. Library method: the immunoSEQ multiplex PCR assay. TCRdb retrieved this table from immuneACCESS and kept in-frame rearrangements only. Not all clones are present; in checked studies, unresolved V genes account for under half, and no reason is known for the remainder. The sample table shows tens of thousands of clones, and 79% are seen once. The ten largest clones take up around 14% of the sample. The sequenced sample was CD4+ or CD8+ T cells sorted from blood, obtained in a trial of the OX40 agonist ivuxolimab. Every receptor here comes from an adult with an advanced solid tumor such as melanoma, head and neck, liver or kidney cancer.

The J gene is TRBJ1-2, the V gene TRBV7-9; 7 bases match TRBD1. The germline V gene encodes CDR1 SEHNR and CDR2 FQNEAQ (reference sequence). After removal of 3 bases from V and 8 bases from J, the junction contained 9 bases not matched to a gene. The CDR3 spans 14 residues. CDR3 in amino acids: CASSFSGTVEGYTF. The CDR3 DNA reads TGTGCCAGCAGCTTCTCCGGGACAGTGGAGGGCTACACCTTC.

V usage is TRBV10-3 and J usage is TRBJ2-5; TRBD2 aligns across 15 bases. CDR3 length: 16 residues. With V trimmed by 10 bases and J by 2 bases, 8 bases remained unmatched. Looked up from germline, CDR1 is ENHRY and CDR2 is SYGVKD. Here the CDR3 reads CATRTSGGASQETQYF. The CDR3 coding sequence is TGTGCCACTAGGACTAGCGGGGGGGCCAGTCAAGAGACCCAGTACTTC.

The chain carries TRBV13 and TRBJ1-2; TRBD1 is a possible D gene (5 bases). CDR1 is PRHDT, CDR2 FYEKMQ, per germline (reference sequence). CDR3 size: 15 residues. The V end was cut by 2 bases, the J end by 4 bases, with 14 bases between. The DNA for the CDR3 is TGTGCCAGCAGCTTAAGCCCGCAGGGCATCTATGGCTACACCTTC. Its protein product is CASSLSPQGIYGYTF.

The chain couples TRBV5-5 to TRBJ2-1, with TRBD2 identical over 7 bases. CDR1 and CDR2 (germline): SGHKS, YYEKEE (reference sequence). This CDR3 has 11 residues. Unmatched junction bases numbered 3, after V lost 0 bases and J lost 15 bases. CDR3 residues: CASSLGLAGFF. DNA for the CDR3: TGTGCCAGCAGCTTGGGACTAGCTGGGTTCTTC.

In DNA form, the CDR3 reads TGCGCCAGCAGCTTGGAGGTCACAGATACGCAGTATTTT. The encoded protein is CASSLEVTDTQYF. The chain links TRBV5-1 to TRBJ2-3; no reliable D call. Germline CDR1 SGHRS, CDR2 YFSETQ. The CDR3 spans 13 residues. V was pared by 0 bases and J by 2 bases, with 4 bases between.

This clone was seen only a few times. This chain uses TRBV5-1 with TRBJ1-5, with 9 bases fitting TRBD1. The junction had 10 bases not matched to a gene; V was cut back by 4 bases and J by 5 bases. From germline, CDR1 is SGHRS and CDR2 YFSETQ. The CDR3 is 16 amino acids. This CDR3 reads CASSAGGGQGYQPQHF. The CDR3, as DNA: TGCGCCAGCAGCGCCGGCGGGGGACAGGGTTATCAGCCCCAGCATTTT.

This sequence joins TRBV18 and TRBJ1-1, with D uncertain. The length of the CDR3 is 14 residues. Trimming cost V 3 bases and J 0 bases, with 8 bases left between them. Germline V gene sequence: CDR1 KGHSH, CDR2 LQKENI. The CDR3 protein is CASSPDRMNTEAFF. DNA of the CDR3: TGTGCCAGCTCACCTGACCGGATGAACACTGAAGCTTTCTTT.

The rearrangement joins TRBV9 to TRBJ1-1, with a weak D call TRBD1 (6 bases). Germline V gives CDR1 SGDLS, CDR2 YYNGEE. The CDR3 totals 16 residues. Trimming removed 0 bases at V and 4 bases at J, with 16 bases between. The CDR3 nucleotides are TGTGCCAGCAGCGTAGCTCCGAAGGGGGGAAGCACTGAAGCTTTCTTT. It yields the protein CASSVAPKGGSTEAFF.

This chain connects TRBV6-6 to TRBJ1-3; TRBD1 matches 7 bases. After removal of 2 bases from V and 3 bases from J, the junction contained 4 bases not matched to a gene. There are 15 residues in the CDR3. The V gene's germline CDR1 is MNHNY and CDR2 SVGAGI (reference sequence). Here the CDR3 DNA reads TGTGCCAGCAGTTACCTACAGGGGTTTGGAAACACCATATATTTT. Amino acids: CASSYLQGFGNTIYF.

This chain links TRBV27 with TRBJ1-2; no firm D call. The germline V gene has CDR1 MNHEY and CDR2 SMNVEV (reference sequence). The CDR3 has 15 amino acids. The V end was cut by 8 bases, the J end by 4 bases, with 20 bases between. The CDR3 region has the DNA TGTGCCAGCCTCCCGTCAGTAAAGGGTCTCTATGGCTACACCTTC. Translated: CASLPSVKGLYGYTF.

This chain joins TRBV7-9 and TRBJ1-4; TRBD1 matches 7 bases. V gave up 5 bases and J gave up 15 bases; unmatched junction bases: 12. There are 13 residues in the CDR3. Germline CDR1 and CDR2: SEHNR and FQNEAQ (reference sequence). Written as DNA, the CDR3 is TGTGCCAGCAGCCCGACAGGGTTCGGCGCCTTGTTTTTT. Its protein product is CASSPTGFGALFF.

The V call is TRBV2, the J call TRBJ2-3; 7 bases agree with TRBD2. Germline V lookup: CDR1 SNHLY, CDR2 FYNNEI. J gave up 2 bases and V 6 bases, and 8 bases lay outside the gene matches. CDR3 length: 15 residues. The CDR3 loop is CASSDRDYFTDTQYF. The CDR3 region has the DNA TGTGCCAGCAGCGACCGGGACTACTTCACAGATACGCAGTATTTT.

The V call is TRBV19, the J call TRBJ1-2; possibly TRBD1 for D (5 bases). Germline assignment: CDR1 LNHDA and CDR2 SQIVND (reference sequence). The CDR3 has 13 amino acids. The germline V and J ends were trimmed by 7 bases and 4 bases, with 13 bases remaining between them. CDR3 coding DNA: TGTGCCAGTACCGGGGCAGGGTTCTATGGCTACACCTTC. This codes for CASTGAGFYGYTF.

V is TRBV7-2 and J is TRBJ2-1; TRBD1 matches at 8 bases. The germline V gene encodes CDR1 SGHTA and CDR2 FQGNSA. The CDR3 totals 14 residues. The J segment lost 6 bases and the V segment lost 6 bases, leaving 7 bases of the junction unmatched. The CDR3 spells CASSQGASGNEQFF. The CDR3 region has the DNA TGTGCCAGCAGTCAGGGGGCCAGTGGCAATGAGCAGTTCTTC.

The chain recombines TRBV5-1 with TRBJ2-1; D uncertain. This CDR3 has 12 residues. Between the trimmed V and J ends, which lost 2 bases and 7 bases, there was a span of 7 bases. CDR1 and CDR2 from the germline V gene are SGHRS and YFSETQ. This CDR3 reads CASSFAGNEQFF. CDR3 DNA sequence: TGCGCCAGCAGCTTCGCCGGAAATGAGCAGTTCTTC.

The chain links TRBV20-1 to TRBJ1-2, with 8 bases fitting TRBD1. This CDR3 has 11 residues. V gave up 7 bases and J gave up 7 bases; unmatched junction bases: 5. CDR1 is DFQATT, CDR2 SNEGSKA, per germline (reference sequence). The CDR3 DNA follows: TGCAGTGGAACAGGGGGTAGTGGCTACACCTTC. This gives the protein CSGTGGSGYTF.

The genes are TRBV28 and TRBJ1-3; 9 positions agree with TRBD1. This CDR3 region has 17 residues. Germline CDR1 is MDHEN and CDR2 is SYDVKM. V shed 7 bases and J 2 bases; nucleotides not matched to a gene: 12. CDR3 sequence: CASNSIQGAEAGNTIYF. CDR3 sequence (DNA): TGTGCCAGCAATTCTATACAGGGGGCAGAAGCTGGAAACACCATATATTTT.

Only one count was recorded for this clone. V usage is TRBV19 and J usage is TRBJ2-5; 10 nucleotides line up with TRBD1. This CDR3 contains 14 residues. In germline, CDR1 is LNHDA, CDR2 SQIVND (reference sequence). The V segment lost 6 bases and the J segment 4 bases; nucleotides outside the gene matches: 5. DNA of the CDR3: TGTGCCAGTAGGACCCGGGACAGGGGAGAGACCCAGTACTTC. It encodes CASRTRDRGETQYF.

The gene calls are TRBV28 and TRBJ1-1; the D gene is possibly TRBD1 (5 bases). CDR1 is MDHEN and CDR2 is SYDVKM in the germline V gene. The CDR3 covers 14 residues. V was cut by 1 base and J by 6 bases, with 12 bases left in between. CDR3: CASSLLIGGSEAFF. In DNA form, the CDR3 reads TGTGCCAGCAGTTTATTGATCGGGGGTTCTGAAGCTTTCTTT.

The CDR3 DNA sequence: TGTGCCAGCAGCGTAGAACCACAGTCCCAAGAGACCCAGTACTTC. Encoded protein: CASSVEPQSQETQYF. The V gene is TRBV9, the J gene TRBJ2-5; D remains ambiguous. The germline CDR1 and CDR2 sequences are SGDLS and YYNGEE. Deletions cut 0 bases from V and 1 base from J, with 10 bases between. The CDR3 sequence is 15 residues long.

The gene calls are TRBV11-2 and TRBJ2-1, with D unresolved. In germline, CDR1 is SGHAT, CDR2 FQNNGV. This CDR3 has 14 residues. V lost 6 bases to trimming and J lost 3 bases, with 12 bases between them. In DNA, the CDR3 is TGTGCCAGCAGTTCAATCTTACACTACAATGAGCAGTTCTTC. Its translation: CASSSILHYNEQFF.

V usage is TRBV27 and J usage is TRBJ1-6, with 7 positions matching TRBD1. V was clipped by 6 bases and J by 9 bases; unmatched bases: 11. Germline values: CDR1 MNHEY, CDR2 SMNVEV (reference sequence). This CDR3 has 15 residues. The CDR3 DNA sequence: TGTGCCAGCAGCTCAGGGGGTAGGAGTAGTTCACCCCTCCACTTT. Its protein is CASSSGGRSSSPLHF.

CDR3 in amino acids: CASSLVTGNTEAFF. CDR3 DNA: TGCGCCAGCAGCTTGGTCACGGGGAACACTGAAGCTTTCTTT. V usage is TRBV5-1 and J usage is TRBJ1-1; D unresolved. Germline V gene lookup returns CDR1 SGHRS and CDR2 YFSETQ. Trimming took off 0 bases at V and 1 base at J, with 7 bases between the two ends. The CDR3 length is 14 residues.

This rearrangement joins TRBV5-1 to TRBJ1-1; D ambiguous. Trimming removed 3 bases from V and 1 base from J, with 10 bases in between. There are 14 residues in the CDR3. Germline V gene sequence: CDR1 SGHRS, CDR2 YFSETQ. CDR3 sequence (DNA): TGCGCCAGCAGCTCGACGCAGACGAACACTGAAGCTTTCTTT. This sequence encodes CASSSTQTNTEAFF.

This chain connects TRBV27 to TRBJ2-7; D assignment may be TRBD1 or TRBD2 (5 bases each). Germline V CDR1 and CDR2: MNHEY, SMNVEV (reference sequence). V lost 6 bases and J lost 4, with 16 bases in between. This CDR3 region has 14 residues. Here the CDR3 reads CASSPSRGGYEQYF. Written as DNA, the CDR3 is TGTGCCAGCAGCCCCTCGAGGGGCGGATACGAGCAGTACTTC.

The chain carries TRBV30 and TRBJ2-3; 12 nucleotides line up with TRBD2. The CDR3 is 20 amino acids. V trimming: 0 bases; J trimming: 5 bases; junction bases outside the gene matches: 18. Germline-derived CDR1 and CDR2 are GTSNPN and SVGIG (reference sequence). The CDR3 DNA follows: TGTGCCTGGAGTGTACGGAGGGTATGGCTAGCGGGGGGGTTCGGAGATACGCAGTATTTT. Its protein is CAWSVRRVWLAGGFGDTQYF.